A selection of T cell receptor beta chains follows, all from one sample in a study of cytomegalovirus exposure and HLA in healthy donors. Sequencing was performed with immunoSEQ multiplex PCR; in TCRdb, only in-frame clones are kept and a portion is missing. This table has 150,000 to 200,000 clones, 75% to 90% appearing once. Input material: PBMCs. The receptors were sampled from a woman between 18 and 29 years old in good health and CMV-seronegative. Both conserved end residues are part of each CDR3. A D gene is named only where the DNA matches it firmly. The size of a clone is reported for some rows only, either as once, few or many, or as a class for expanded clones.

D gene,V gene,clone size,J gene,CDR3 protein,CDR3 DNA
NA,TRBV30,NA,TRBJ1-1,CAWSLSQDIFAFF,TGTGCCTGGAGTCTGAGTCAGGACATCTTCGCTTTCTTT
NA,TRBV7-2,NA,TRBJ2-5,CASSFIGKETQYF,TGTGCCAGCAGCTTTATCGGGAAGGAGACCCAGTACTTC
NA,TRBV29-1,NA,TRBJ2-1,CSVEGRVTYNEQFF,TGCAGCGTTGAAGGTCGCGTTACCTACAATGAGCAGTTCTTC
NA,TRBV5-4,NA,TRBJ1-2,CASSWGGGVDYGYTF,TGTGCCAGCAGCTGGGGGGGAGGGGTGGACTATGGCTACACCTTC
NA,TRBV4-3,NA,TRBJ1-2,CASSQGQTRGEGGYTF,TGCGCCAGCAGCCAAGGTCAAACACGGGGAGAGGGCGGCTACACCTTC
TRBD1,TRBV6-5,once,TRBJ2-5,CASSPRDSQETQYF,TGTGCCAGCAGTCCACGGGACAGCCAAGAGACCCAGTACTTC
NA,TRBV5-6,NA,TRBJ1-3,CASSWGRVFAGNTIYF,TGTGCCAGCAGCTGGGGGCGCGTTTTCGCTGGAAACACCATATATTTT
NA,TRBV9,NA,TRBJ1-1,CASSVVPPMGGNTEAFF,TGTGCCAGCAGCGTAGTCCCTCCGATGGGGGGGAACACTGAAGCTTTCTTT
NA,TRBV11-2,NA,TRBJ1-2,CASSLWVGARGYTF,TGTGCCAGCAGCCTCTGGGTGGGGGCGAGGGGCTACACCTTC
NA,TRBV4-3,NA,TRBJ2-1,CASSQEARGPNEQFF,TGCGCCAGCAGCCAAGAGGCGCGAGGGCCCAATGAGCAGTTCTTC
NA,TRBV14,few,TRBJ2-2,CASSQDAPRLFF,TGTGCCAGCAGCCAAGATGCCCCTAGGCTGTTTTTT
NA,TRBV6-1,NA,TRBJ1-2,CASSEGGVYGYTF,TGTGCCAGCAGTGAGGGAGGGGTCTATGGCTACACCTTC
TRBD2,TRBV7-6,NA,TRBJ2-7,CASSPVLGGEYEQYF,TGTGCCAGCAGCCCTGTATTGGGGGGGGAATACGAGCAGTACTTC
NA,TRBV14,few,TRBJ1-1,CASSQARVAFF,TGTGCCAGCAGCCAAGCTCGGGTGGCTTTCTTT
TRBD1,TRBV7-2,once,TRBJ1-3,CASSLVDAGGGNTIYF,TGTGCCAGCAGCTTAGTGGATGCAGGGGGGGGAAACACCATATATTTT
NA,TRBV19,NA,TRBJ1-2,CASSIGRDGYTF,TGTGCCAGTAGTATAGGGAGGGACGGCTACACCTTC
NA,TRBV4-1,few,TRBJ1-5,CASSQLQGNQPQHF,TGCGCCAGCAGCCAACTGCAGGGTAATCAGCCCCAGCATTTT
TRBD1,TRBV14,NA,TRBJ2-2,CASSHRPRDRVTGELFF,TGTGCCAGCAGCCATCGGCCGAGAGACAGGGTGACCGGGGAGCTGTTTTTT
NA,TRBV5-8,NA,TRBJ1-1,CASSLAGVRGRTEAFF,TGTGCCAGCAGCTTGGCGGGGGTGAGGGGCAGGACTGAAGCTTTCTTT
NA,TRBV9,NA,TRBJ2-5,CASSVRPGQETQYF,TGTGCCAGCAGCGTCCGGCCAGGGCAAGAGACCCAGTACTTC
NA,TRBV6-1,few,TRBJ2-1,CASSEREIGEQFF,TGTGCCAGCAGTGAGAGGGAGATAGGTGAGCAGTTCTTC
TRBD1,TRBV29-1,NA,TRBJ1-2,CSVDHRTGGYYGYTF,TGCAGCGTTGATCATCGGACAGGGGGTTACTATGGCTACACCTTC
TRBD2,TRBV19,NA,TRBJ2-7,CASSIERGDNYEQYF,TGTGCCAGTAGTATCGAGCGGGGTGACAACTACGAGCAGTACTTC
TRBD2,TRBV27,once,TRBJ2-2,CASSFGSRGERVTGELFF,TGTGCCAGCAGTTTTGGTAGTCGGGGGGAGCGGGTCACCGGGGAGCTGTTTTTT
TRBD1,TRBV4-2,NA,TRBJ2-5,CASSTQGGETQYF,TGTGCCAGCAGCACACAGGGGGGTGAGACCCAGTACTTC
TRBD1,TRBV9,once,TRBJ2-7,CASSVGDRGTYEQYF,TGTGCCAGCAGCGTAGGCGACAGGGGGACCTACGAGCAGTACTTC
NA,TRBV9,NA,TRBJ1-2,CASSPTGVHYGYTF,TGTGCCAGCAGCCCTACGGGTGTTCACTATGGCTACACCTTC
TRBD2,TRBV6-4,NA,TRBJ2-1,CASSDSTSGRGRNEQFF,TGTGCCAGCAGTGACTCGACTAGCGGGAGGGGCCGCAATGAGCAGTTCTTC
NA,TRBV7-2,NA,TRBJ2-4,CASSPQGGIGDIQYF,TGTGCCAGCAGCCCCCAAGGGGGAATTGGAGACATTCAGTACTTC
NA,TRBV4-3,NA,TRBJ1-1,CASSQDRGAGTKAFF,TGCGCCAGCAGCCAAGATAGGGGCGCGGGGACGAAAGCTTTCTTT
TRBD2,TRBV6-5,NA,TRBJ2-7,CASSRAGGAYEQYF,TGTGCTTCAAGCCGGGCGGGGGGGGCCTACGAGCAGTACTTC